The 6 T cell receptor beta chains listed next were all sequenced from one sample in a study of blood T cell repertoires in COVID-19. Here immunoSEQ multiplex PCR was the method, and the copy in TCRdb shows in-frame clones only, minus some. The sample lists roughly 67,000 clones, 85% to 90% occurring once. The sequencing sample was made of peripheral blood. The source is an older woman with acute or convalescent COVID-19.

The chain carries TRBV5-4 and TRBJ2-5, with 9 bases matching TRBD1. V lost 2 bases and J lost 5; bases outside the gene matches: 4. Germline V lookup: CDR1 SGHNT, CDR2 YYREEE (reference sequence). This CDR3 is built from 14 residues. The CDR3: CASSFRQGVETQYF. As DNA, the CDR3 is TGTGCCAGCAGCTTCAGACAGGGGGTGGAGACCCAGTACTTC. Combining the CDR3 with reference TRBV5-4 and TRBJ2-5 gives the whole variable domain ETGVTQSPTHLIKTRGQQVTLRCSSQSGHNTVSWYQQALGQGPQFIFQYYREEENGRGNFPPRFSGLQFPNYSSELNVNALELDDSALYLCASSFRQGVETQYFGPGTRLLVL.

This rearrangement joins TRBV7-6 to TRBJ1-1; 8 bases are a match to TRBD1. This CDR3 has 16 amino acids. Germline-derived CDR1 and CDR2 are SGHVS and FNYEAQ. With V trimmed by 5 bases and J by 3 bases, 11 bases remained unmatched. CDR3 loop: CASSPGYRGGYTEAFF. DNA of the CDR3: TGTGCCAGCAGCCCAGGTTACAGGGGGGGGTACACTGAAGCTTTCTTT.

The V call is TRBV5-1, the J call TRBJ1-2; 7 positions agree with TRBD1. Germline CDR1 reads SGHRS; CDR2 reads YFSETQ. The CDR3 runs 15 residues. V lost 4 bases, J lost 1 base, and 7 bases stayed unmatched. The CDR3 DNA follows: TGCGCCAGCAGCACAGGGGACAATCTTAACTATGGCTACACCTTC. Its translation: CASSTGDNLNYGYTF.

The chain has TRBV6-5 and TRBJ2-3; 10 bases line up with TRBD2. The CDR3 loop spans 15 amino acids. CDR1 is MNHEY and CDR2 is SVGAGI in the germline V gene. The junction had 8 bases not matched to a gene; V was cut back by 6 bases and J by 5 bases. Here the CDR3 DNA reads TGTGCCAGCAGAGACTATAGCGGGGGGAGAGATACGCAGTATTTT. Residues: CASRDYSGGRDTQYF.

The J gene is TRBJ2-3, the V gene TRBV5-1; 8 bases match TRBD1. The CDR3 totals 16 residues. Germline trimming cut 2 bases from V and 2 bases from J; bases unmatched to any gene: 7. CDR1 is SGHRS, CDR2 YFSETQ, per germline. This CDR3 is CASSFTAGGVTDTQYF. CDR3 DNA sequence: TGCGCCAGCAGCTTTACCGCAGGGGGCGTCACAGATACGCAGTATTTT.

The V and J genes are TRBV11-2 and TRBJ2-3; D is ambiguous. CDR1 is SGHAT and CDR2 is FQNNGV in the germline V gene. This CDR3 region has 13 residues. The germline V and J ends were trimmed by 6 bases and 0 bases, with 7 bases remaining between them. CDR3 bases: TGTGCCAGCAGACGTCAGAGCACAGATACGCAGTATTTT. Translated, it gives CASRRQSTDTQYF.